A selection of T cell receptor beta chains follows, all from one sample in a study of T cells in Graves' hyperthyroidism and ophthalmopathy. MiXCR was run by TCRdb on the multiplex PCR reads, yielding one entry per CDR3 protein. The sample carries 500,000 to 650,000 distinct CDR3 sequences, about 15% recorded once. The sample comprised blood. These receptor sequences come from a woman aged 45-60 years with Graves' ophthalmopathy. CDR3s include the opening cysteine and the closing phenylalanine or tryptophan. Fields, in order: D gene, V gene, clone size, J gene, CDR3 protein, CDR3 DNA. The D gene is left open where the match is weak. Rows may omit the clone size; those that give it use once, few, many or a size class.

TRBD1	TRBV28	many	TRBJ2-7	CASSKNRGRLREQYF	TGTGCCAGCAGCAAAAACAGGGGTAGGTTACGCGAGCAGTACTTC
TRBD2	TRBV7-8	.	TRBJ2-1	CASSELAGVPYNEQFF	TGTGCCAGCAGCGAGCTAGCGGGAGTACCCTACAATGAGCAGTTCTTC
.	TRBV29-1	.	TRBJ1-5	CSQSGTRNFNQPQHF	TGCAGTCAAAGCGGCACCCGGAACTTTAATCAGCCCCAGCATTTT
TRBD2	TRBV6-2/TRBV6-3	many	TRBJ2-2	CASSLLAGGPVELFF	TGTGCCAGCAGTTTGCTAGCGGGAGGGCCCGTGGAGCTGTTTTTT
.	TRBV3-1	many	TRBJ2-5	CASSPMGDSQETQYF	TGTGCCAGCAGCCCCATGGGGGACTCCCAAGAGACCCAGTACTTC
TRBD2	TRBV2	.	TRBJ2-3	CASGDSWTSGRASDTQYF	TGTGCCAGCGGTGATTCGTGGACTAGCGGGAGGGCTTCCGATACGCAGTATTTT
TRBD1	TRBV2	many	TRBJ2-3	CAIGQEYTDTQYF	TGTGCCATAGGACAGGAGTACACAGATACGCAGTATTTT
.	TRBV4-3	.	TRBJ1-5	CASSQSTGSRPGQPQHF	TGCGCCAGCAGCCAATCAACAGGGAGCAGGCCGGGTCAGCCCCAGCATTTT
.	TRBV4-2	.	TRBJ1-4	CASSQALQGTNEKLFF	TGTGCCAGCAGCCAAGCCTTACAGGGCACTAATGAAAAACTGTTTTTT
.	TRBV7-2	once	TRBJ2-1	CASSQDSQDEQFF	TGTGCCAGCAGCCAAGACTCCCAGGATGAGCAGTTCTTC
.	TRBV5-1	many	TRBJ1-1	CASSYTGRDTEAFF	TGCGCCAGCAGCTATACAGGGAGAGATACTGAAGCTTTCTTT
TRBD2	TRBV13	once	TRBJ2-1	CASSTRLAGGYNEQFF	TGTGCCAGCAGCACCCGACTAGCGGGAGGATACAATGAGCAGTTCTTC
.	TRBV3-1	few	TRBJ1-3	CASSQDQRVEHVPGNTIYF	TGTGCCAGCAGCCAAGATCAACGGGTGGAACACGTTCCCGGAAACACCATATATTTT
.	TRBV6-2/TRBV6-3	.	TRBJ2-7	CASSTRLGVQYF	TGTGCCAGCAGTACCAGACTAGGAGTGCAGTACTTC
.	TRBV6-2/TRBV6-3	.	TRBJ2-3	CASSYYGSDTQYF	TGTGCCAGCAGTTACTACGGCTCAGATACGCAGTATTTT
TRBD1	TRBV27	many	TRBJ2-7	CASTLTPGQERSYEQYF	TGTGCCAGCACACTTACCCCAGGACAGGAGCGATCCTACGAGCAGTACTTC
TRBD2	TRBV6-1	many	TRBJ2-1	CASSDGLADEQFF	TGTGCCAGCAGTGATGGACTAGCAGATGAGCAGTTCTTC
.	TRBV4-1	.	TRBJ2-3	CASSQVAGIDTQYF	TGCGCCAGCAGCCAAGTAGCCGGAATCGATACGCAGTATTTT
.	TRBV7-9	many	TRBJ2-5	CASSQSRGQETQYF	TGTGCCAGCAGCCAGTCGCGAGGACAAGAGACCCAGTACTTC
.	TRBV30	many	TRBJ2-7	CALRSGTYEQYF	TGTGCCCTACGTAGCGGAACCTACGAGCAGTACTTC
.	TRBV19	.	TRBJ2-1	CASSIVPYSEQFF	TGTGCCAGTAGTATCGTACCCTACAGTGAGCAGTTCTTC
TRBD2	TRBV20-1	.	TRBJ2-3	CSASPLAGFTDTQYF	TGCAGTGCTAGCCCCCTAGCGGGATTCACAGATACGCAGTATTTT
TRBD2	TRBV11-2	many	TRBJ2-1	CASSLVPREALLGNEQFF	TGTGCCAGCAGCTTAGTACCGCGGGAGGCCCTCCTGGGGAATGAGCAGTTCTTC
TRBD2	TRBV11-3	many	TRBJ2-3	CASNPGLAGGGDTQYF	TGTGCCAGCAACCCCGGACTAGCGGGAGGCGGAGATACGCAGTATTTT